This T cell receptor (beta chain) appears in the sequencing data of a study of blood T cell repertoires in COVID-19 (dated by TCRdb to about 2020). With regard to the full study: Samples from collaborators originated in the United States, Italy and Spain and spanned both the acute and convalescent phases of COVID-19. The prospective study material was composed of cDNA or gDNA derived from T cells, B-cell-depleted T cells, or PBMCs. The dataset comprised deeply sampled blood TCRbeta repertoires from subjects exposed to, actively infected with, or recovered from COVID-19. The repertoires were made available in a free public database intended to serve as a resource for research on the immune response to SARS-CoV-2. The samples were drawn from two sources: the first 160 participants of the ongoing ImmuneRACE study, and 1,200 or so subjects contributed by 6 global collaborators. Nearly every sample came with metadata listing a de-identified subject ID, COVID-19 status, age in years and sex. Where available, HLA class I and class II types were obtained from metadata supplied by the sample provider rather than from assay-based typing.

Whole blood was collected in K2EDTA tubes by collaborating institutions according to the institutions' own protocols. For TCRbeta analysis, collaborators shipped samples as frozen whole blood, isolated PBMCs, or DNA extracted from either of those sample types. The CDR3 runs 16 residues from the cysteine to the phenylalanine. CDR3 DNA only is kept here, 48 bases in frame from base 1. Per the germline V gene, MNHEY is the CDR1 and SVGAGI is the CDR2. Germline trimming amounts to 1 base on V and 8 bases on J, with 3 as the count of junction bases outside the gene matches. With regard to this clone: No antigen is known for it. Per-base qualities were not stored, and no clone one base away is much larger.

General findings and caveats noted by the study authors: Clinical and demographic metadata were provided uncurated, with the amount varying by source and participant.

TCRbeta CDR3 regions were amplified from genomic DNA using the immunoSEQ Assay, a bias-controlled multiplex PCR. In the source study's methods: The number of nucleated cells in each sample was estimated from the amplification of reference gene primers within the assay. Sequence reads were collapsed and filtered to measure the absolute abundance of every unique TCRbeta CDR3 rearrangement. For each sample, productive Simpson clonality was calculated as the square root of Simpson's diversity index across productive rearrangements. Sourced from immuneACCESS, this table was stored by TCRdb with only in-frame sequences that have V and J called. A share of the clones is absent; for the studies checked, an unresolved V gene accounts for under half, and the remainder has no known explanation. That table supplies the V and J calls and clone size; D and trimming were determined from the DNA. Present in this sample are about 290,000 clones, around four fifths of which were seen just once. In total, the top ten clones hold around 3.9% of the sample.

Recombination linked TRBV6-5 to TRBJ2-2; the central 14 bases match TRBD2. This sequence originates from a woman between 50 and 59 years old with active or convalescent COVID-19. Material for sequencing was peripheral blood. The CDR3 region: CASSYWGLAGDGELFF. At the DNA level, the sequence is TGTGCCAGCAGTTACTGGGGACTAGCGGGAGATGGGGAGCTGTTTTTT.